Included here is one T cell receptor (beta chain) sequence, with context. Study processing details: Reference gene primer amplification in the assay estimated nucleated cell counts. Profiling relied on immunoSEQ multiplex PCR, and the TCRdb table lists in-frame clones only, not all of them. D and trimming were read from the DNA, whereas the V and J calls and clone size are those reported in that table. Altogether almost 200,000 clones are present, about nine tenths being singletons, with the ten largest covering 0.75% to 0.95%. The sample is drawn from a study of blood T cell repertoires in COVID-19. Study summary: Acute and convalescent COVID-19 samples came from the United States, Italy and Spain. From T cells, B-cell-depleted T cells, or PBMCs came the material, which was cDNA or gDNA.

The sequenced sample was peripheral blood. This receptor was taken from a woman in her sixties or seventies with acute or convalescent COVID-19.

CDR3 residues: CASTRLGDQIANYGYTF. The CDR3 DNA sequence: TGTGCCAGCACCCGCCTTGGAGACCAAATCGCTAACTATGGCTACACCTTC. This rearrangement joins TRBV5-5 to TRBJ1-2, with D unclear. This CDR3 region has 17 residues. Germline values: CDR1 SGHKS, CDR2 YYEKEE (reference sequence). V shed 6 bases and J shed 0 bases, with 21 bases lying between them.